The T cell receptor beta chain described here comes from a study of neurological immune-mediated disorders. General study results and limits: The study found the most TCR clonal expansion in HTLV-1-associated myelopathy and the least in multiple sclerosis, below healthy controls.

Ten or more counts support this clonotype. Antigen specificity is unknown. Template-switch 5'RACE cDNA synthesis added a 10-nucleotide unique molecular identifier. The yield of each sequencing run was over 200 million TCR-beta sequences from 15-18 subjects. TCRdb recomputed calls from the 5' RACE reads with MiXCR, one row per CDR3 protein. Among 25,000 or so distinct CDR3 sequences listed, roughly 12% were seen once. Unsorted libraries were generated from 2 million PBMCs. These cells had been stored in RNAlater at -80 C. Germline CDR1 reads MNHEY; CDR2 reads SMNVEV (reference sequence). The CDR3 covers 16 residues. V was shortened by 5 bases and J by 4 bases, with 17 bases between the two germline ends.

The clonotype was recovered from a man in his sixties in good health. The gene calls are TRBV27 and TRBJ2-2; no definite D call. Source material: PBMCs. The CDR3 protein is CASSPRLPERTGELFF. In DNA form, the CDR3 reads TGTGCCAGCAGTCCCCGGCTACCTGAACGCACCGGGGAGCTGTTTTTT.